A selection of T cell receptor beta chains follows, all from one sample in a study of blood T cells in healthy people across ages. TCRdb re-called the 5' RACE reads with MiXCR, one entry per CDR3 protein. The sample yields roughly 1,500,000 distinct CDR3 sequences, approximately 32% seen once. Sequenced: blood. These receptors originate from a woman in her twenties or thirties in good health. Each CDR3 is given with its conserved first and last residue. Fields, in order: V gene, J gene, D gene, clone size, CDR3 protein, CDR3 DNA. A D gene is named only where the DNA matches it firmly. The size of a clone is reported for some rows only, either as once, few or many, or as a class for expanded clones.

v_call: TRBV5-1
j_call: TRBJ1-4
d_call: TRBD1
clone_size: -
cdr3_aa: CASSHLGQGVEKLFF
cdr3_nt: TGCGCCAGCAGCCACCTGGGACAGGGGGTCGAAAAACTGTTTTTT

v_call: TRBV21-1
j_call: TRBJ2-5
d_call: -
clone_size: -
cdr3_aa: CASSPRDSHFQETQYF
cdr3_nt: TGTGCCAGCAGCCCCCGGGACAGTCACTTCCAAGAGACCCAGTACTTC

v_call: TRBV6-4
j_call: TRBJ1-2
d_call: -
clone_size: -
cdr3_aa: CARGILRGGYTF
cdr3_nt: TGTGCCAGGGGGATTCTAAGGGGTGGCTACACCTTC

v_call: TRBV20-1
j_call: TRBJ2-1
d_call: -
clone_size: -
cdr3_aa: CSARDSRRVLYNEQFF
cdr3_nt: TGCAGTGCTAGAGATTCTCGCAGGGTACTCTACAATGAGCAGTTCTTC

v_call: TRBV3-1
j_call: TRBJ2-5
d_call: -
clone_size: -
cdr3_aa: CASSQEKGATQYF
cdr3_nt: TGTGCCAGCAGCCAAGAGAAGGGAGCGACCCAGTACTTC

v_call: TRBV30
j_call: TRBJ1-2
d_call: -
clone_size: -
cdr3_aa: CAWSVGQGLGYTF
cdr3_nt: TGTGCCTGGAGTGTTGGGCAGGGGTTAGGCTACACCTTC

v_call: TRBV6-6
j_call: TRBJ1-2
d_call: -
clone_size: -
cdr3_aa: CASSYEYGWGNRDGYTF
cdr3_nt: TGTGCCAGCAGTTACGAGTACGGCTGGGGGAATCGGGATGGCTACACCTTC

v_call: TRBV28
j_call: TRBJ2-1
d_call: -
clone_size: -
cdr3_aa: CASRRTGANEQFF
cdr3_nt: TGTGCCAGCCGACGGACGGGGGCCAATGAGCAGTTCTTC

v_call: TRBV5-1
j_call: TRBJ2-7
d_call: TRBD1
clone_size: -
cdr3_aa: CASSPGQGRAYEQYF
cdr3_nt: TGCGCCAGCAGCCCCGGACAGGGACGGGCCTACGAGCAGTACTTC

v_call: TRBV12-5
j_call: TRBJ2-1
d_call: -
clone_size: many
cdr3_aa: CASGLGLNNEQFF
cdr3_nt: TGTGCTAGTGGTCTGGGCCTAAACAATGAGCAGTTCTTC

v_call: TRBV15
j_call: TRBJ2-3
d_call: TRBD2
clone_size: many
cdr3_aa: CATSPGGRPDTQYF
cdr3_nt: TGTGCCACCAGCCCGGGCGGGAGGCCAGATACGCAGTATTTT

v_call: TRBV20-1
j_call: TRBJ2-7
d_call: TRBD1
clone_size: -
cdr3_aa: CSAISLGTGINEQYF
cdr3_nt: TGCAGTGCTATATCACTCGGGACAGGGATCAACGAGCAGTACTTC

v_call: TRBV18
j_call: TRBJ2-7
d_call: TRBD2
clone_size: few
cdr3_aa: CASSPSPGGGEQYF
cdr3_nt: TGTGCCAGCTCACCATCTCCGGGAGGGGGCGAGCAGTACTTC

v_call: TRBV28
j_call: TRBJ2-7
d_call: -
clone_size: -
cdr3_aa: CASGEVAPYEQYF
cdr3_nt: TGTGCCAGCGGGGAGGTAGCCCCCTACGAGCAGTACTTC

v_call: TRBV6-1
j_call: TRBJ2-3
d_call: -
clone_size: few
cdr3_aa: CASCRTGTDTQYF
cdr3_nt: TGTGCCAGCTGCCGTACCGGGACAGATACGCAGTATTTT

v_call: TRBV11-1
j_call: TRBJ2-7
d_call: -
clone_size: -
cdr3_aa: CAGSSPGDYEQYF
cdr3_nt: TGTGCCGGCAGCAGTCCAGGGGACTACGAGCAGTACTTC

v_call: TRBV19
j_call: TRBJ2-3
d_call: -
clone_size: -
cdr3_aa: CASRLSGDTQYF
cdr3_nt: TGTGCCAGCCGACTCTCTGGAGATACGCAGTATTTT

v_call: TRBV28
j_call: TRBJ2-6
d_call: TRBD2
clone_size: -
cdr3_aa: CASSLAGLPGANVLTF
cdr3_nt: TGTGCCAGCAGTTTAGCGGGACTACCCGGGGCCAACGTCCTGACTTTC

v_call: TRBV7-9
j_call: TRBJ1-1
d_call: -
clone_size: many
cdr3_aa: CASSLDVTEAFF
cdr3_nt: TGTGCCAGCAGCTTGGACGTGACTGAAGCTTTCTTT

v_call: TRBV6-6
j_call: TRBJ1-1
d_call: TRBD1
clone_size: -
cdr3_aa: CASSYPTGSTEAFF
cdr3_nt: TGTGCCAGCAGTTATCCGACAGGGTCGACTGAAGCTTTCTTT

v_call: TRBV5-6
j_call: TRBJ2-3
d_call: TRBD2
clone_size: -
cdr3_aa: CASSSGREYTYTQYF
cdr3_nt: TGTGCCAGCAGCTCGGGGCGGGAGTATACGTATACGCAGTATTTT

v_call: TRBV7-2
j_call: TRBJ2-7
d_call: TRBD2
clone_size: many
cdr3_aa: CASSPGLGFYEQYF
cdr3_nt: TGTGCCAGCAGCCCGGGACTAGGGTTTTACGAGCAGTACTTC

v_call: TRBV27
j_call: TRBJ2-1
d_call: TRBD2
clone_size: once
cdr3_aa: CASTSGRANEQFF
cdr3_nt: TGTGCCAGCACCTCAGGGAGGGCTAATGAGCAGTTCTTC

v_call: TRBV7-9
j_call: TRBJ2-7
d_call: -
clone_size: -
cdr3_aa: CASRGRDHYEQYF
cdr3_nt: TGTGCCAGCAGAGGCAGGGACCACTACGAGCAGTACTTC

v_call: TRBV18
j_call: TRBJ1-1
d_call: TRBD1
clone_size: -
cdr3_aa: CASFSLQGETEAFF
cdr3_nt: TGTGCCAGCTTCTCACTGCAGGGGGAAACTGAAGCTTTCTTT

v_call: TRBV12-3/TRBV12-4
j_call: TRBJ2-6
d_call: -
clone_size: -
cdr3_aa: CASSQAASGANVLTF
cdr3_nt: TGTGCCAGCAGTCAGGCCGCCTCTGGGGCCAACGTCCTGACTTTC

v_call: TRBV28
j_call: TRBJ2-3
d_call: TRBD2
clone_size: -
cdr3_aa: CASSKSGGAADTQYF
cdr3_nt: TGTGCCAGCAGCAAGAGCGGGGGGGCGGCAGATACGCAGTATTTT

v_call: TRBV29-1
j_call: TRBJ2-1
d_call: TRBD2
clone_size: few
cdr3_aa: CSVGGAIYNEQFF
cdr3_nt: TGCAGCGTGGGAGGGGCCATATACAATGAGCAGTTCTTC

v_call: TRBV4-2
j_call: TRBJ2-7
d_call: -
clone_size: -
cdr3_aa: CASSREGRGSYEQYF
cdr3_nt: TGTGCCAGCAGCCGAGAGGGCAGGGGATCCTACGAGCAGTACTTC

v_call: TRBV20-1
j_call: TRBJ2-1
d_call: -
clone_size: -
cdr3_aa: CSARWLYNEQFF
cdr3_nt: TGCAGTGCTAGATGGCTCTACAATGAGCAGTTCTTC

v_call: TRBV4-1
j_call: TRBJ1-2
d_call: TRBD1
clone_size: few
cdr3_aa: CASSPLARGLRNGYTF
cdr3_nt: TGCGCCAGCAGCCCCCTGGCGAGGGGGCTTAGGAATGGCTACACCTTC

v_call: TRBV12-3/TRBV12-4
j_call: TRBJ2-2
d_call: -
clone_size: once
cdr3_aa: CASSFKGNTGELFF
cdr3_nt: TGTGCCAGCAGTTTTAAAGGGAACACCGGGGAGCTGTTTTTT

v_call: TRBV20-1
j_call: TRBJ1-1
d_call: -
clone_size: once
cdr3_aa: CSARGQFPEAFF
cdr3_nt: TGCAGTGCTAGGGGACAATTTCCTGAAGCTTTCTTT

v_call: TRBV7-9
j_call: TRBJ2-5
d_call: -
clone_size: many
cdr3_aa: CASSSARDSETQYF
cdr3_nt: TGTGCCAGCAGCTCGGCCAGGGATTCGGAGACCCAGTACTTC

v_call: TRBV24-1
j_call: TRBJ2-3
d_call: -
clone_size: -
cdr3_aa: CATSEALSGTDTQYF
cdr3_nt: TGTGCCACCAGTGAGGCCCTTAGTGGTACAGATACGCAGTATTTT

v_call: TRBV4-2
j_call: TRBJ2-3
d_call: TRBD2
clone_size: many
cdr3_aa: CASSQRGGDTQYF
cdr3_nt: TGTGCCAGCAGCCAACGCGGGGGGGATACGCAGTATTTT

v_call: TRBV5-1
j_call: TRBJ2-1
d_call: TRBD1
clone_size: -
cdr3_aa: CASSLVGQGRNEQFF
cdr3_nt: TGCGCCAGCAGCTTAGTAGGACAGGGGAGGAATGAGCAGTTCTTC

v_call: TRBV20-1
j_call: TRBJ2-1
d_call: TRBD2
clone_size: few
cdr3_aa: CSAHVAGGSYNEQFF
cdr3_nt: TGCAGTGCCCATGTAGCGGGGGGCTCCTACAATGAGCAGTTCTTC

v_call: TRBV20-1
j_call: TRBJ2-7
d_call: -
clone_size: many
cdr3_aa: CSVDSSYEQYF
cdr3_nt: TGCAGTGTTGACAGCTCCTACGAGCAGTACTTC

v_call: TRBV7-9
j_call: TRBJ2-1
d_call: -
clone_size: -
cdr3_aa: CASSPYLGGATYNEQFF
cdr3_nt: TGTGCCAGCAGCCCCTATTTAGGCGGAGCCACCTACAATGAGCAGTTCTTC

v_call: TRBV7-2
j_call: TRBJ2-3
d_call: TRBD1
clone_size: -
cdr3_aa: CASSQFGQGVTDTQYF
cdr3_nt: TGTGCCAGCAGCCAATTTGGGCAGGGGGTCACAGATACGCAGTATTTT

v_call: TRBV5-1
j_call: TRBJ1-5
d_call: -
clone_size: -
cdr3_aa: CANSIGGHSNQPQHF
cdr3_nt: TGCGCCAACTCAATAGGGGGGCATAGCAATCAGCCCCAGCATTTT

v_call: TRBV20-1
j_call: TRBJ1-5
d_call: -
clone_size: few
cdr3_aa: CSAPGGSNQPQHF
cdr3_nt: TGCAGTGCTCCGGGGGGAAGCAATCAGCCCCAGCATTTT

v_call: TRBV5-1
j_call: TRBJ2-1
d_call: -
clone_size: many
cdr3_aa: CASSRTNGPYNEQFF
cdr3_nt: TGCGCCAGCAGCAGGACTAACGGCCCTTACAATGAGCAGTTCTTC

v_call: TRBV20-1
j_call: TRBJ2-5
d_call: -
clone_size: few
cdr3_aa: CSARYSQETQYF
cdr3_nt: TGCAGTGCTAGATACTCCCAAGAGACCCAGTACTTC

v_call: TRBV5-1
j_call: TRBJ1-2
d_call: -
clone_size: few
cdr3_aa: CASSSRVRTKFNGYTF
cdr3_nt: TGCGCCAGCAGCTCCCGGGTCAGGACAAAGTTCAATGGCTACACCTTC

v_call: TRBV9
j_call: TRBJ2-3
d_call: TRBD2
clone_size: -
cdr3_aa: CASSVVGRATDTQYF
cdr3_nt: TGTGCCAGCAGCGTAGTGGGGAGGGCCACAGATACGCAGTATTTT

v_call: TRBV7-6
j_call: TRBJ1-2
d_call: -
clone_size: -
cdr3_aa: CASRGYNYGYTF
cdr3_nt: TGTGCCAGCAGGGGTTACAACTATGGCTACACCTTC

v_call: TRBV7-6
j_call: TRBJ1-2
d_call: -
clone_size: -
cdr3_aa: CASSSLPGEGYTF
cdr3_nt: TGTGCCAGCAGCTCCCTTCCGGGTGAGGGCTACACCTTC

v_call: TRBV6-2/TRBV6-3
j_call: TRBJ2-1
d_call: -
clone_size: -
cdr3_aa: CASSYSRGGKSYNEQFF
cdr3_nt: TGTGCCAGCAGTTACTCGAGGGGGGGAAAAAGCTACAATGAGCAGTTCTTC

v_call: TRBV27
j_call: TRBJ2-1
d_call: -
clone_size: few
cdr3_aa: CATALLATLSYNEQFF
cdr3_nt: TGTGCCACCGCCCTTCTAGCGACTCTCTCCTACAATGAGCAGTTCTTC

v_call: TRBV12-5
j_call: TRBJ2-3
d_call: -
clone_size: -
cdr3_aa: CASGLNTDTQYF
cdr3_nt: TGTGCTAGTGGACTGAACACAGATACGCAGTATTTT

v_call: TRBV20-1
j_call: TRBJ2-5
d_call: TRBD2
clone_size: few
cdr3_aa: CSAMRGQETQYF
cdr3_nt: TGCAGTGCTATGCGGGGGCAAGAGACCCAGTACTTC

v_call: TRBV5-6
j_call: TRBJ1-1
d_call: -
clone_size: -
cdr3_aa: CASSGWDANTEAFF
cdr3_nt: TGTGCCAGCAGCGGGTGGGACGCGAACACTGAAGCTTTCTTT

v_call: TRBV6-5
j_call: TRBJ2-3
d_call: -
clone_size: few
cdr3_aa: CASGVRAGPDTQYF
cdr3_nt: TGTGCCAGCGGAGTTCGGGCGGGCCCCGATACGCAGTATTTT